The rows below give T cell receptor beta chains drawn from one sample of a study of OX40 agonist ivuxolimab in advanced cancers. Clones were read by immunoSEQ multiplex PCR, and TCRdb kept only the in-frame ones, dropping some. The sample contains 40,000 to 50,000 clones, 90% to 95% of which appear only once. The material sequenced was CD4+ or CD8+ T cells sorted from blood, taken in a trial of the OX40 agonist ivuxolimab. Receptor source: an adult with an advanced solid tumor such as melanoma, head and neck, liver or kidney cancer. CDR3s include the opening cysteine and the closing phenylalanine or tryptophan. The D gene is left open where the match is weak. Where a row states a size, it is once, few, many or the class of an expanded clone; other rows omit it.

d_gene,j_gene,abundance,v_gene,CDR3nt,CDR3aa
NA,TRBJ1-5,NA,TRBV27,TGTGCCAGCAGTCTCTGGTTTAGCAATCAGCCCCAGCATTTT,CASSLWFSNQPQHF
TRBD1,TRBJ1-2,NA,TRBV6-4,TGTGCCAGCAGTGACGCAGGACAGGGGATTGATGGCTACACCTTC,CASSDAGQGIDGYTF
NA,TRBJ2-5,NA,TRBV2,TGTGCCAGCAGGGAGGACGGGACTCGGTACTTC,CASREDGTRYF
TRBD1,TRBJ1-2,NA,TRBV5-1,TGCGCCAGCAGCTTGGACGGGACAGGGGGCGTACATGGCTACACCTTC,CASSLDGTGGVHGYTF
TRBD1,TRBJ2-7,NA,TRBV6-1,TGTGCCAGCAGTGAAGTGAGGGGGCCCCCCGAGCAGTACTTC,CASSEVRGPPEQYF
NA,TRBJ1-6,NA,TRBV4-1,TGCGCCAGCAGCCTAGGGGAGGGTACGGGCTCCTATAATTCACCCCTCCACTTT,CASSLGEGTGSYNSPLHF
NA,TRBJ2-4,NA,TRBV2,TGTGCCAGCAGTCCCCAACAATCCAAAAACATTCAGTACTTC,CASSPQQSKNIQYF
NA,TRBJ1-1,NA,TRBV29-1,TGCAGCGACAAGACAGGATTTGAAGCTTTCTTT,CSDKTGFEAFF
TRBD2,TRBJ2-7,NA,TRBV11-2,TGTGCCAGCAGCCCACGGACTAGCGCGATGGACGAGCAGTACTTC,CASSPRTSAMDEQYF
TRBD1,TRBJ1-4,NA,TRBV27,TGTGCCAGCAGGAGGGGGCTGGGCGAAAAACTGTTTTTT,CASRRGLGEKLFF
NA,TRBJ2-5,NA,TRBV2,TGTGCCAGCAGTGAAGAGGTGTCGCCAGGGGAGACCCAGTACTTC,CASSEEVSPGETQYF
NA,TRBJ2-1,NA,TRBV14,TGTGCCAGCAGCCAAGGAAGCCTCCCATCCTACAATGAGCAGTTCTTC,CASSQGSLPSYNEQFF
NA,TRBJ2-3,NA,TRBV30,TGTGCCTGGAGTGGGGGGCGTGGGCGGAAGGATACAGATACGCAGTATTTT,CAWSGGRGRKDTDTQYF
NA,TRBJ2-3,NA,TRBV7-9,TGTGCCAGCAACACGTTGGGGGAGGCAAGCACAGATACGCAGTATTTT,CASNTLGEASTDTQYF
NA,TRBJ2-1,NA,TRBV19,TGTGCCACCTCCTGGGGAGTGGCTGAGCAGTTCTTC,CATSWGVAEQFF
NA,TRBJ2-1,NA,TRBV13,TGTGCCAGCAGCTTGGAAACAGGGTACAATGAGCAGTTCTTC,CASSLETGYNEQFF
NA,TRBJ1-6,few,TRBV5-5,TGTGCCAGCAGCTTGGCCTGGAATTCACCCCTCCACTTT,CASSLAWNSPLHF
NA,TRBJ1-3,NA,TRBV5-6,TGTGCCAGCAGCGGGGAGGGTTTTGGTGCGGACACCCCTGGAAACACCATATATTTT,CASSGEGFGADTPGNTIYF
TRBD1,TRBJ1-1,NA,TRBV4-1,TGCGCCAGCACCAAAGGGCAGGGGGCGGACACTGAAGCTTTCTTT,CASTKGQGADTEAFF
TRBD1,TRBJ2-3,NA,TRBV7-9,TGTGCCAGCAGCCATCCGGGACAGACCACAGATACGCAGTATTTT,CASSHPGQTTDTQYF
NA,TRBJ2-3,NA,TRBV19,TGTGCCAGTACAACGCTTGTGGGACCGATCCACACAGATACGCAGTATTTT,CASTTLVGPIHTDTQYF
NA,TRBJ2-5,NA,TRBV9,TGTGCCAGCAGCGTAGCTAGCGACCAAGAGACCCAGTACTTC,CASSVASDQETQYF
TRBD1,TRBJ2-1,once,TRBV11-2,TGTGCCAGCAGCACCCCCAGGACAGGGAGTAATAATGAGCAGTTCTTC,CASSTPRTGSNNEQFF
TRBD1,TRBJ2-7,NA,TRBV6-5,TGTGCCAGCGAACCTGGACAGGGCATGTCCTACGAGCAGTACTTC,CASEPGQGMSYEQYF
NA,TRBJ1-5,NA,TRBV6-1,TGTGCCAGCAACGGGGGGCGCTATAGCAATCAGCCCCAGCATTTT,CASNGGRYSNQPQHF
NA,TRBJ2-4,NA,TRBV28,TGTGCCAGCAGTTTACAGGGACTCAATCTCATTCAGTACTTC,CASSLQGLNLIQYF
TRBD1,TRBJ2-7,NA,TRBV5-1,TGCGCCAGCAGCTTGGTGACAGGGCTGAGCTCCTACGAGCAGTACTTC,CASSLVTGLSSYEQYF
NA,TRBJ1-2,NA,TRBV6-5,TGTGCCAGCAGTTACTCGCCGGGAAACTATGGCTACACCTTC,CASSYSPGNYGYTF
TRBD1,TRBJ2-5,NA,TRBV27,TGTGCCAGCAGGGGACTGGGGACAGGGGGAGAGACCCAGTACTTC,CASRGLGTGGETQYF
NA,TRBJ1-4,NA,TRBV6-5,TGTGCCAGCAGTCCCGGACGGAGCAATGAAAAACTGTTTTTT,CASSPGRSNEKLFF
TRBD2,TRBJ2-3,once,TRBV5-1,TGCGCCAGCAGCTTACTAGCGGGGGGGCCAACAGATACGCAGTATTTT,CASSLLAGGPTDTQYF
TRBD2,TRBJ2-1,NA,TRBV19,TGTGCCAGTAGCTTTAATAGCGGGAGGTACAATGAGCAGTTCTTC,CASSFNSGRYNEQFF
TRBD1,TRBJ2-1,NA,TRBV7-9,TGTGCCAGCAGCTCGACAGGGGCCAATGAGCAGTTCTTC,CASSSTGANEQFF
NA,TRBJ2-2,few,TRBV27,TGTGCCAGCAGTTTCCGGGGCCGGGCCACCGGGGAGCTGTTTTTT,CASSFRGRATGELFF
NA,TRBJ2-2,NA,TRBV27,TGTGCCAGCAGGAGTACCGGGGAGCTGTTTTTT,CASRSTGELFF
TRBD1,TRBJ2-7,NA,TRBV5-8,TGTGCCAGCAGCGCGGGGACAGGGACGTACGAGCAGTACTTC,CASSAGTGTYEQYF
TRBD1,TRBJ1-4,NA,TRBV23-1,TGCGCCAGCAACCCACAGGGGGCGACTAATGAAAAACTGTTTTTT,CASNPQGATNEKLFF
TRBD2,TRBJ2-5,NA,TRBV7-9,TGTGCCAGCACCCTACCGAGTGAGCGGGAGTCCTTAGAGACCCAGTACTTC,CASTLPSERESLETQYF
NA,TRBJ2-3,NA,TRBV7-3,TGTGCCAGCAGCTTATTCGGGACGGAGAGCACAGATACGCAGTATTTT,CASSLFGTESTDTQYF
NA,TRBJ1-4,NA,TRBV7-9,TGTGCCAGCAGCTTATTAGGAGGGAGGGAAAAACTGTTTTTT,CASSLLGGREKLFF
TRBD1,TRBJ2-5,NA,TRBV5-1,TGCGCCAGCAGCCCAAGGACAGGGAAGATGGCCAAATACTTC,CASSPRTGKMAKYF
NA,TRBJ1-2,NA,TRBV5-6,TGTGCCAGCACCAAAGCGGGCGCTTATGGCTACACCTTC,CASTKAGAYGYTF
TRBD1,TRBJ1-5,NA,TRBV18,TGTGCCAGCTCGCCGACAGGGCCTCGCAATCAGCCCCAGCATTTT,CASSPTGPRNQPQHF
NA,TRBJ2-1,NA,TRBV9,TGTGCCAGCAGCCCTGGGACTGAGCAGTTCTTC,CASSPGTEQFF
NA,TRBJ2-7,NA,TRBV7-3,TGTGCCAGCAGCCCAGCGCCAAGGACGGCCAAGGGGTACTTC,CASSPAPRTAKGYF
NA,TRBJ1-1,NA,TRBV11-2,TGTGCCAGCAGTCCCGGGAACACTGAAGCTTTCTTT,CASSPGNTEAFF
NA,TRBJ1-1,NA,TRBV11-2,TGTGCCAGCAGCTTAGTCCCCCAGCAGGGGGCTTTCTTT,CASSLVPQQGAFF
NA,TRBJ2-5,NA,TRBV9,TGTGCCAGCAGCGTAGACGGTGAGACCCAGTACTTC,CASSVDGETQYF
NA,TRBJ2-7,NA,TRBV11-2,TGTGCCAGCAGCCTTGGGCGGGGCTCTTACGAGCAGTACTTC,CASSLGRGSYEQYF
NA,TRBJ1-1,NA,TRBV19,TGTGCCAGTAGTATCCTGGCAGGGATGAACACTGAAGCTTTCTTT,CASSILAGMNTEAFF